The present TCR beta chain was sequenced within a study of blood T cell repertoires in COVID-19. Profiling relied on immunoSEQ multiplex PCR, and the TCRdb table lists in-frame clones only, not all of them. This sample has 140,000 to 150,000 clones, with 80% to 90% found just once. This CDR3 is 11 amino acids long. Germline V lookup: CDR1 DFQATT, CDR2 SNEGSKA (reference sequence). V was shortened by 7 bases and J by 11 bases, with 17 bases between the two germline ends. This TCR was recovered from a man between 18 and 29 years old with COVID-19, enrolled during active disease. Sequencing was done on a sample of peripheral blood. The V call is TRBV20-1, the J call TRBJ2-5, with no clear D. Written as DNA, the CDR3 is TGCAGTGGTACATCAGTCGAACCGCAGTACTTC. It codes for CSGTSVEPQYF.